This T cell receptor (beta chain) originates from a study of vaccination and CD4 T cells after COVID-19. Study information: Cells were stimulated with overlapping spike peptide pools from SARS-CoV-2, HCoV-NL63, HCoV-OC43 and HCoV-229E. Study-level findings and limits: In convalescent patients, a median roughly 87% of post-vaccine SARS-CoV-2-reactive clones appeared only after vaccination.

The Oncomine TCR Beta short-read assay sequenced DNA from cultured CD4+ T cells. Genomic DNA was isolated from CD4+ T cells that had been cultured. Each CDR3 protein gets one entry after TCRdb re-called the PCR reads with MiXCR. The sample lists 15,000 to 20,000 distinct CDR3 sequences, around 48% occurring once. A remark on this clonotype: Its target is unknown.

V lost 5 bases to trimming and J lost 2 bases, with 18 bases between them. Germline CDR1 SEHNR, CDR2 FQNEAQ (reference sequence). This CDR3 comprises 17 residues. Documented treatment: approximately nine-day PBMC culture with coronavirus spike peptide pools or control peptides (ViraFEST assay). Negative selection enriched CD4+ T cells from cultures at roughly nine days. This TCR was recovered from a human donor who had recovered from COVID-19. Sequencing was performed on CD4+ T cells from blood, cultured in vitro. This chain connects TRBV7-9 to TRBJ2-2; TRBD1 might be the D (6 bases). The DNA of the CDR3 is TGTGCCAGCAGCACTCTGGGGGCTACTCAAAACACCGGGGAGCTGTTTTTT. Protein: CASSTLGATQNTGELFF. The complete variable domain, with remaining parts taken from reference TRBV7-9 and TRBJ2-2, reads DTGVSQNPRHKITKRGQNVTFRCDPISEHNRLYWYRQTLGQGPEFLTYFQNEAQLEKSRLLSDRFSAERPKGSFSTLEIQRTEQGDSAMYLCASSTLGATQNTGELFFGEGSRLTVL.